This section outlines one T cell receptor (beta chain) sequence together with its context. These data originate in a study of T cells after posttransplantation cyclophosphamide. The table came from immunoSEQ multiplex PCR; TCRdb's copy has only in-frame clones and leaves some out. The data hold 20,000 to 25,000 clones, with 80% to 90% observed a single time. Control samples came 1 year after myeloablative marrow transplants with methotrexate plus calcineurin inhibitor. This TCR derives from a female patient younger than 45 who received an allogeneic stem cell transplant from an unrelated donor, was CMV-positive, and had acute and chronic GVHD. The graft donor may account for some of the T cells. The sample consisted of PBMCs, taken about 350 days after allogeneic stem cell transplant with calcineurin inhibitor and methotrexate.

The CDR3 here is CASSRQGNTDTQYF. In DNA, the CDR3 is TGTGCCAGCTCGCGACAGGGGAACACAGATACGCAGTATTTT. This chain links TRBV6-5 with TRBJ2-3; TRBD1 agrees at 8 bases. V was pared by 8 bases and J by 2 bases, with 6 bases of the junction left unmatched. The CDR3 has 14 residues. Looked up from germline, CDR1 is MNHEY and CDR2 is SVGAGI.